This T cell receptor beta chain was profiled in a study of blood T cells in healthy people across ages. Study results and limitations: Possibly, changes in expanded clonotypes were confounded because donor CMV status was unknown. Conclusively comparing naive with antigen-experienced cells was impossible with unsorted PBMCs.

Combining a sample-barcoded 5' primer with a J-beta primer mix, a second PCR ran for roughly 6 to 12 cycles. TCRdb reprocessed the 5' RACE reads via MiXCR and lists one record per CDR3 protein. This table holds around 1.5 million distinct CDR3 sequences, about 40% found once. V shed 3 bases, J shed 5 bases, and the junction held 10 bases outside the gene matches. CDR3 length: 15 residues. Germline CDR1 SGDLS, CDR2 YYNGEE. As to this clonotype: The target antigen is unknown.

The receptor's source is a woman aged 18-29 years in good health. Input material: blood. This rearrangement joins TRBV9 to TRBJ2-5, with 7 bases matching TRBD1. CDR3 DNA: TGTGCCAGCAGCGAGGGAACAGGGGTAGTCGAGACCCAGTACTTC. Its translation: CASSEGTGVVETQYF.